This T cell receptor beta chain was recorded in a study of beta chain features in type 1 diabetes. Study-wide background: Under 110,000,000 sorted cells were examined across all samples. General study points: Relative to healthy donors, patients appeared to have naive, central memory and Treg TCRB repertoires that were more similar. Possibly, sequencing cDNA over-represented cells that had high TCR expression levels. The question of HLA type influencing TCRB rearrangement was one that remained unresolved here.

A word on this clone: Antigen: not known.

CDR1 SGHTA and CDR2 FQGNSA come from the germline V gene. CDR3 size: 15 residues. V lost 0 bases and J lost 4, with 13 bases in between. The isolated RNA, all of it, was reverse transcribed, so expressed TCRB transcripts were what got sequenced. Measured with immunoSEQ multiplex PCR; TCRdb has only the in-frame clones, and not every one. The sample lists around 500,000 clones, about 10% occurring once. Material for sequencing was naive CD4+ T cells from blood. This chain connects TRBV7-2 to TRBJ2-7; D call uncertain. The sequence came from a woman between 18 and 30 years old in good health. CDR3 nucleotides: TGTGCCAGCAGCTTAGCGGTCGGGCCTGCATACGAGCAGTACTTC. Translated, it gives CASSLAVGPAYEQYF.